These 24 T cell receptor beta chains came from one sample sequenced in a study of T cell responses to AZD1222 COVID-19 vaccine. This table comes from immunoSEQ multiplex PCR, and its TCRdb copy is limited to in-frame clones, with some not included. In the table there are approximately 90,000 clones, about 89% of which are singletons. The sample consisted of peripheral blood, taken on day 0 of AZD1222 vaccination. Receptors originate from an adult in good health.

The sample holds a few counts of this clone. The DNA is left out, because the CDR3 cannot be placed on it with certainty; the CDR3 is given as TCRdb lists it. The rearrangement uses TRBV7-2 and TRBJ1-2; the table's D call TRBD1 went unverified against the DNA. The CDR3 has 12 residues if both end residues are counted. Looked up from germline, CDR1 is SGHTA and CDR2 is FQGNSA. CDR3 loop: CASSFGFGTAFF.

The chain employs TRBV19 and TRBJ1-5; D ambiguous. Trimming cost V 4 bases and J 7 bases, with 14 bases left between them. The germline gives CDR1 LNHDA, CDR2 SQIVND (reference sequence). The CDR3 has 14 amino acids. Here the CDR3 DNA reads TGTGCCAGTAGTACCCTGAGGGCCGGACAGCCCCAGCATTTT. This translates into CASSTLRAGQPQHF.

J is TRBJ1-2 and V is TRBV19, with D possibly matching TRBD1 (5 bases). Trimming pared 7 bases from V and 2 bases from J, leaving 20 bases between. The germline gives CDR1 LNHDA, CDR2 SQIVND (reference sequence). CDR3 size: 16 residues. The CDR3: CASNPKSGTGNYGYTF. The CDR3 nucleotides are TGTGCCAGTAACCCTAAAAGCGGGACGGGGAACTATGGCTACACCTTC.

This chain uses TRBV27 with TRBJ2-7; D is possibly TRBD2 (6 bases). Per the germline V gene, CDR1 is MNHEY and CDR2 is SMNVEV (reference sequence). The V end was cut by 7 bases, the J end by 5 bases, with 15 bases between. This CDR3 comprises 13 residues. CDR3 in amino acids: CASIPPGGNEQYF. In DNA form, the CDR3 reads TGTGCCAGCATCCCCCCCGGCGGGAACGAGCAGTACTTC.

This clone was observed a few times. The J gene is TRBJ1-5, the V gene TRBV2; 9 nucleotides line up with TRBD1. CDR3 length: 14 residues. The germline V gene encodes CDR1 SNHLY and CDR2 FYNNEI. V was pared by 5 bases and J by 4 bases, with 3 bases of the junction left unmatched. The CDR3 loop reads CASSKDRGNQPQHF. Written as DNA, the CDR3 is TGTGCCAGCAGTAAAGACAGGGGGAATCAGCCCCAGCATTTT. The entire variable domain, with the rest obtained from reference TRBV2 and TRBJ1-5, is as follows: EPEVTQTPSHQVTQMGQEVILRCVPISNHLYFYWYRQILGQKVEFLVSFYNNEISEKSEIFDDQFSVERPDGSNFTLKIRSTKLEDSAMYFCASSKDRGNQPQHFGDGTRLSIL.

The chain links TRBV25-1 to TRBJ1-2; D not resolved. The V and J ends lost 0 bases and 4 bases respectively, with 9 bases between them. CDR3 length: 14 residues. Germline V gene data show CDR1 as MGHDK and CDR2 as SYGVNS. CDR3 residues: CASSEYSGSYGYTF. As DNA, the CDR3 is TGTGCCAGCAGTGAATATAGCGGCTCCTATGGCTACACCTTC.

This chain links TRBV4-1 with TRBJ2-7, with D possibly TRBD2 on 6 matching bases. V was shortened by 1 base and J by 7 bases, with 20 bases between the two germline ends. Germline lookup yields CDR1 MGHRA and CDR2 YSYEKL. The CDR3 runs to 16 residues. The DNA for the CDR3 is TGCGCCAGCAGCCAAGTACGAGGACTAACCGGACTGGAGCAGTACTTC. It is translated as CASSQVRGLTGLEQYF.

On this clone: One end of the junction varies from germline; a read error may be responsible. The rearrangement links TRBV7-7 to TRBJ2-5; perhaps TRBD2 as D (5 bases). The CDR3 spans 12 residues. CDR1 and CDR2 from the germline V gene are SSHAT and FNYEAQ (reference sequence). In DNA form, the CDR3 reads TGTGCTAGCAGAGGGCCATCGGAGACCCAGTACTTC. This encodes CASRGPSETQYF.

This clone appeared once. This CDR3 is CASSFPQEREVNNEQFF. The CDR3 bases are TGTGCCAGCAGCTTCCCCCAGGAGCGGGAGGTCAACAATGAGCAGTTCTTC. The chain joins TRBV7-9 to TRBJ2-1; 9 bases line up with TRBD2. The CDR3 extends over 17 amino acids. Unmatched junction bases numbered 11, after V lost 3 bases and J lost 5 bases. Germline lookup yields CDR1 SEHNR and CDR2 FQNEAQ (reference sequence).

This chain joins TRBV7-2 and TRBJ2-1, with 10 nucleotides matching TRBD2. The junction had 3 bases not matched to a gene; V was cut back by 3 bases and J by 4 bases. This CDR3 is built from 15 residues. In germline, CDR1 is SGHTA, CDR2 FQGNSA. CDR3 sequence reads: CASSFSGGPYNEQFF. The CDR3 DNA sequence: TGTGCCAGCAGCTTTAGCGGGGGGCCTTACAATGAGCAGTTCTTC.

The chain combines TRBV9 with TRBJ1-4; D uncertain. Germline V gene data show CDR1 as SGDLS and CDR2 as YYNGEE. Trimming cost V 0 bases and J 3 bases, with 6 bases left between them. The length of the CDR3 is 14 residues. In DNA, the CDR3 is TGTGCCAGCAGCGTAGCAGGCTCTAATGAAAAACTGTTTTTT. It translates to CASSVAGSNEKLFF. Based on the CDR3 plus reference TRBV9 and TRBJ1-4, the full variable domain is DSGVTQTPKHLITATGQRVTLRCSPRSGDLSVYWYQQSLDQGLQFLIQYYNGEERAKGNILERFSAQQFPDLHSELNLSSLELGDSALYFCASSVAGSNEKLFFGSGTQLSVL.

The gene calls are TRBV28 and TRBJ1-1; a possible D gene is TRBD1 (6 bases). Deletions cut 6 bases from V and 0 bases from J, with 17 bases between. Germline loops: CDR1 MDHEN, CDR2 SYDVKM. The CDR3 sequence is 16 residues long. The CDR3 DNA reads as TGTGCCAGCAGCTCTTACAAAGGGGGTCTGAACACTGAAGCTTTCTTT. This sequence encodes CASSSYKGGLNTEAFF.

Notes on this clone: This same CDR3 is encoded by further DNA sequences in the sample. This rearrangement joins TRBV18 to TRBJ2-5, with D possibly TRBD2 on 6 matching bases. This CDR3 is built from 12 residues. V lost 2 bases, J lost 5 bases, and 6 bases lay in between. Germline V CDR1 and CDR2: KGHSH, LQKENI. The CDR3 protein is CASSPGGETQYF. CDR3 in DNA: TGTGCCAGCTCACCAGGGGGGGAGACCCAGTACTTC. The full variable domain, rest sourced from reference TRBV18 and TRBJ2-5, is NAGVMQNPRHLVRRRGQEARLRCSPMKGHSHVYWYRQLPEEGLKFMVYLQKENIIDESGMPKERFSAEFPKEGPSILRIQQVVRGDSAAYFCASSPGGETQYFGPGTRLLVL.

The chain carries TRBV20-1 and TRBJ1-1; unclear D gene. V gave up 3 bases and J gave up 5 bases, with 13 bases separating them. Germline V gene data show CDR1 as DFQATT and CDR2 as SNEGSKA (reference sequence). CDR3 length equals 13 residues. The CDR3 sequence: CSASLQAGTEAFF. In DNA, the CDR3 is TGCAGTGCTAGTCTCCAGGCGGGGACTGAAGCTTTCTTT.

J is TRBJ2-1 and V is TRBV7-2; the D gene is possibly TRBD2 (7 bases). From germline, CDR1 is SGHTA and CDR2 FQGNSA. The CDR3 runs to 15 residues. V was clipped by 3 bases and J by 3 bases, with 12 bases between them. The CDR3 nucleotides read TGTGCCAGCAGCTTTAGGGGGGGAAACTACAATGAGCAGTTCTTC. Protein product: CASSFRGGNYNEQFF.

This chain connects TRBV5-1 to TRBJ1-2; 8 bases align to TRBD1. The CDR3 spans 16 residues. Germline-derived CDR1 and CDR2 are SGHRS and YFSETQ. With V trimmed by 3 bases and J by 4 bases, 11 bases remained unmatched. The CDR3 sequence: CASSSDSGGASYGYTF. The CDR3 nucleotides read TGCGCCAGCAGCTCGGACTCAGGGGGCGCGAGCTATGGCTACACCTTC.

This chain links TRBV28 with TRBJ1-2; no clear D. CDR1 is MDHEN, CDR2 SYDVKM, per germline. The CDR3 is 14 residues long. V was clipped by 4 bases and J by 7 bases, with 16 bases between them. In nucleotides, the CDR3 is TGTGCCAGCAGTTCAATCAACCCCCCCCGTGGCTACACCTTC. This gives the protein CASSSINPPRGYTF.

The chain recombines TRBV20-1 with TRBJ1-1; the D is unclear. Germline CDR1 is DFQATT and CDR2 is SNEGSKA (reference sequence). The CDR3 covers 15 residues. Deletions cut 3 bases from V and 1 base from J, with 15 bases between. The CDR3 is CSASPYTGWNTEAFF. The CDR3 coding sequence is TGCAGTGCTAGTCCGTATACGGGGTGGAACACTGAAGCTTTCTTT.

CDR3 DNA: TGTGCCAGCAGCTTAAGTTTGGAGCCCCTTGGCTCGGGTCAGCCCCAGCATTTT. It is translated as CASSLSLEPLGSGQPQHF. The chain joins TRBV7-8 to TRBJ1-5; no reliable D call. The CDR3 runs 18 residues. The V end was cut by 2 bases, the J end by 6 bases, with 23 bases between. Germline CDR1 reads SGHVS; CDR2 reads FQNEAQ. Full variable domain (missing parts from reference TRBV7-8 and TRBJ1-5): GAGVSQSPRYKVAKRGQDVALRCDPISGHVSLFWYQQALGQGPEFLTYFQNEAQLDKSGLPSDRFFAERPEGSVSTLKIQRTQQEDSAVYLCASSLSLEPLGSGQPQHFGDGTRLSIL.

The rearrangement joins TRBV6-2 or TRBV6-3 to TRBJ2-3, with 8 bases lining up with TRBD2. CDR3 size: 16 residues. Germline V gene sequence: CDR1 MNHEY, CDR2 SVGEGT. Trimming removed 5 bases from V and 2 bases from J; junction bases left unmatched: 9. CDR3 bases: TGTGCCAGCAGTAACCCGGGACTAGGATTCACAGATACGCAGTATTTT. Protein: CASSNPGLGFTDTQYF.

The rearrangement uses TRBV30 and TRBJ2-7; maybe TRBD1 (6 bases). The V gene lost 0 bases and the J gene lost 5 bases, with 11 bases spanning the gap. Germline lookup yields CDR1 GTSNPN and CDR2 SVGIG (reference sequence). CDR3 length equals 13 residues. The CDR3 protein is CAWSVTGPDEQYF. The CDR3, as DNA: TGTGCCTGGAGTGTTACAGGGCCGGACGAGCAGTACTTC.

This chain connects TRBV3-1 (or the pseudogene TRBV3-2) to TRBJ2-3, with 7 nucleotides matching TRBD2. The CDR3 is made up of 17 amino acids. Germline CDR1 reads LGHDT; CDR2 reads YNNKEL (reference sequence). V dropped 4 bases and J dropped 4; count of bases not matched to a gene: 14. The DNA for the CDR3 is TGTGCCAGCAGCCCTCTCCCCGTGGGGGGGAGGTCAGATACGCAGTATTTT. Its protein is CASSPLPVGGRSDTQYF.

This clone was observed a handful of times. V is TRBV28 and J is TRBJ2-1; perhaps TRBD2 as D (5 bases). Germline CDR1 and CDR2: MDHEN and SYDVKM. CDR3 length: 14 amino acids. V lost 4 bases and J 1 base, leaving 8 bases between the germline ends. The CDR3 nucleotides are TGTGCCAGCAGTTCTCCGGGATCCTACAATGAGCAGTTCTTC. It codes for CASSSPGSYNEQFF.

Turning to this clone: The sample has other DNA sequences that encode this CDR3 too. DNA for the CDR3: TGCAGTGCTTCACGAGGGGAAAAACTGTTTTTT. Residues: CSASRGEKLFF. V usage is TRBV20-1 and J usage is TRBJ1-4; D unresolved. CDR1 DFQATT and CDR2 SNEGSKA come from the germline V gene (reference sequence). This CDR3 region has 11 residues. The V end lost 5 bases, the J end lost 8 bases, and 9 bases lay between the germline ends.